This T cell receptor (beta chain) was retrieved from a study of blood T cell repertoires in COVID-19. Sequenced by immunoSEQ multiplex PCR; TCRdb stores in-frame clones only, minus some. The sample contains about 190,000 clones, 70% to 80% of which appear only once. V was shortened by 1 base and J by 1 base, with 10 bases between the two germline ends. Germline values: CDR1 MGHRA, CDR2 YSYEKL. CDR3 length: 15 amino acids. With respect to this clone: Other nucleotide sequences from this sample produce the same CDR3.

Sequencing used peripheral blood. The TCR was taken from a man in his fifties who had recovered from COVID-19. This chain joins TRBV4-1 and TRBJ1-2; D unclear. CDR3 in DNA: TGCGCCAGCAGCCAAGGATTAGGGAGTAACTATGGCTACACCTTC. It encodes CASSQGLGSNYGYTF.